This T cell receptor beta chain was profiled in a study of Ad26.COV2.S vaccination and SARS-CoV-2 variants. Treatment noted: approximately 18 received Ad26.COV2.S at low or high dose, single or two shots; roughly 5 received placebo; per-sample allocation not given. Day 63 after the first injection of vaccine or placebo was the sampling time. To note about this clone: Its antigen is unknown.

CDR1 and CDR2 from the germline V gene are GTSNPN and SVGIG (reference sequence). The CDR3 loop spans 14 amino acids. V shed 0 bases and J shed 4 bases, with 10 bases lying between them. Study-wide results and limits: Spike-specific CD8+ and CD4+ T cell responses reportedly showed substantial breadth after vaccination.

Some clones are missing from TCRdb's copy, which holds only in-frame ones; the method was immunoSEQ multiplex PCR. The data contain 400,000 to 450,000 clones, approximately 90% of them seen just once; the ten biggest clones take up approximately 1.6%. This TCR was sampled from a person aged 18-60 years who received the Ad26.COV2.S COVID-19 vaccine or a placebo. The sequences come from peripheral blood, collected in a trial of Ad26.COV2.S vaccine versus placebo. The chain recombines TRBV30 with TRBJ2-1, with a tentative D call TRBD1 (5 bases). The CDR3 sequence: CAWSVWGIYNEQFF. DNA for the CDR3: TGTGCCTGGAGTGTATGGGGCATATACAATGAGCAGTTCTTC.